Below, 10 T cell receptor beta chains from the same sample are listed, as sequenced in a study of T cell changes during pregnancy in multiple sclerosis. Sequencing used immunoSEQ multiplex PCR; TCRdb keeps in-frame clones, though not all of them. The sample consists of about 61,000 clones, 90% of them appearing once. The source was peripheral blood, collected in the first trimester of pregnancy. The receptors were gathered from a female donor in good health, enrolled as a control in a pregnancy study.

The chain is built from TRBV9 and TRBJ2-2; D may be TRBD1 (6 bases). From germline, CDR1 is SGDLS and CDR2 YYNGEE. V was cut by 5 bases and J by 0 bases, with 8 bases left in between. This CDR3 has 14 residues. The CDR3 nucleotides are TGTGCCAGCAGAGGACAGACGAACACCGGGGAGCTGTTTTTT. It encodes CASRGQTNTGELFF.

V is TRBV5-6 and J is TRBJ2-7; weak D call: TRBD1 (5 bases). V lost 6 bases to trimming and J lost 6 bases, with 28 bases between them. The CDR3 has 17 residues. Germline-derived CDR1 and CDR2 are SGHDT and YYEEEE. The CDR3 region has the DNA TGTGCCAGCACCTCATCGGTCGGTGGACACCCTTTGGGCGAGCAGTACTTC. Its translation: CASTSSVGGHPLGEQYF.

The chain joins TRBV19 to TRBJ1-5, with D maybe TRBD1 (6 bases). Between the trimmed V and J ends, which lost 4 bases and 0 bases, there was a span of 19 bases. The CDR3 contains 18 residues. CDR1 and CDR2 (germline): LNHDA, SQIVND (reference sequence). CDR3 coding DNA: TGTGCCAGTAGTAAAGGTCAAGGACAGATCAATAGCAATCAGCCCCAGCATTTT. Amino acid sequence: CASSKGQGQINSNQPQHF.

This chain joins TRBV7-8 and TRBJ2-5; 9 bases fit TRBD2. Germline values: CDR1 SGHVS, CDR2 FQNEAQ. V lost 5 bases and J lost 3; bases outside the gene matches: 10. There are 16 residues in the CDR3. In nucleotides, the CDR3 is TGTGCCAGCAGCCCAGGGACTAGCAGATATGAAGAGACCCAGTACTTC. It is translated as CASSPGTSRYEETQYF.

A remark on this clone: The junction differs from germline at one of its ends, possibly a read error. The V and J genes are TRBV6-1 and TRBJ2-2, with D unresolved. Germline V CDR1 and CDR2: MNHNS, SASEGT. The CDR3 has 13 residues. The CDR3 DNA reads as TGTGCCAGCTATTTTGAGAACGCCGGGGAGCTGTTTTTT. It yields the protein CASYFENAGELFF.

The chain has TRBV5-5 and TRBJ2-1, with 11 bases aligning to TRBD2. The germline V gene has CDR1 SGHKS and CDR2 YYEKEE (reference sequence). V trimming: 0 bases; J trimming: 3 bases; junction bases outside the gene matches: 2. The CDR3 length is 16 residues. CDR3: CASSLGGTSGYNEQFF. For the CDR3, the DNA is TGTGCCAGCAGCTTGGGGGGGACTAGCGGCTACAATGAGCAGTTCTTC.

V usage is TRBV7-9 and J usage is TRBJ1-3, with 8 bases lining up with TRBD1. The V gene end was trimmed by 6 bases and the J gene end by 9 bases; junction bases not matched to a gene: 4. In germline, CDR1 is SEHNR, CDR2 FQNEAQ (reference sequence). The CDR3 length is 12 residues. For the CDR3, the DNA is TGTGCCAGCAGGGGACAGGAGACCACCATATATTTT. It specifies CASRGQETTIYF.

The chain employs TRBV28 and TRBJ1-1, with 7 bases fitting TRBD1. The germline V gene has CDR1 MDHEN and CDR2 SYDVKM. With V trimmed by 6 bases and J by 0 bases, 7 bases remained unmatched. CDR3 size: 15 residues. This CDR3 is CASSLGGAMNTEAFF. The DNA for the CDR3 is TGTGCCAGCAGCCTAGGGGGCGCGATGAACACTGAAGCTTTCTTT.

This clone showed up just once. V usage is TRBV6-1 and J usage is TRBJ1-4; the match to TRBD1 covers 8 bases. V lost 6 bases and J lost 3; bases outside the gene matches: 3. The CDR3 has 14 amino acids. CDR1 is MNHNS, CDR2 SASEGT, per germline. In DNA, the CDR3 is TGTGCCAGCAGAACAGGGGGAGCTAATGAAAAACTGTTTTTT. Amino acid sequence: CASRTGGANEKLFF.

The chain joins TRBV5-4 to TRBJ2-3; TRBD2 is a possible D gene (6 bases). The CDR3 spans 17 residues. CDR1 and CDR2 (germline): SGHNT, YYREEE (reference sequence). V lost 0 bases to trimming and J lost 0 bases, with 14 bases between them. The CDR3 bases are TGTGCCAGCAGCTTGGACGGGGCGGGGTTTAGCACAGATACGCAGTATTTT. Protein product: CASSLDGAGFSTDTQYF.